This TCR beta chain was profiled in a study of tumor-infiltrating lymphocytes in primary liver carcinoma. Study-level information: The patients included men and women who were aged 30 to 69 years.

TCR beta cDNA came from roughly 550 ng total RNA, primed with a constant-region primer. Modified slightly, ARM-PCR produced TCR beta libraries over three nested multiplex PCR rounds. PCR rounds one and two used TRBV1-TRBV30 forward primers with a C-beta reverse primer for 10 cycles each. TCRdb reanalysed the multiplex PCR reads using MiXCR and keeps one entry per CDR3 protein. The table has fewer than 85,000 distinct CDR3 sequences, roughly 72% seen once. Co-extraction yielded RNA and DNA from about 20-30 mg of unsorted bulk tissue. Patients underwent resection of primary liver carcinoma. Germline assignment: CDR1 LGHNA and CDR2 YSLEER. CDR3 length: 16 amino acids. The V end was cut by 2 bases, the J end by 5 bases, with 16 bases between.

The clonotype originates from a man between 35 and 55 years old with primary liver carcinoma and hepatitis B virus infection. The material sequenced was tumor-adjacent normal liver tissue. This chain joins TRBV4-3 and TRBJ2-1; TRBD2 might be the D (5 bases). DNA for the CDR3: TGCGCCAGCAGCCAATTCCCCCCCTCGGAGGACAATGAGCAGTTCTTC. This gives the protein CASSQFPPSEDNEQFF.